This T cell receptor (beta chain) was identified during a study of identical twins. This clonotype has a count of ten or more. Its target is unknown. Study-level findings and limits: Carriage of fewer insertions was seen in abundant cord blood beta clonotypes, whereas memory repertoires showed none.

TCRdb recomputed calls from the 5' RACE reads with MiXCR, one row per CDR3 protein. This table has approximately 890,000 distinct CDR3 sequences, around an eighth appearing once. The CDR3 length is 14 residues. Germline CDR1 and CDR2: DFQATT and SNEGSKA (reference sequence). V shed 3 bases, J shed 5 bases, and the junction held 7 bases outside the gene matches. The same data also contributed to another study, on yellow fever vaccine responses in identical twins.

This sequence originates from a woman between 18 and 29 years old in good health. The specimen was PBMCs. The rearrangement joins TRBV20-1 to TRBJ2-5; 9 bases agree with TRBD1. CDR3 loop: CSASFDRGGETQYF. CDR3 DNA sequence: TGCAGTGCTAGCTTTGACAGGGGGGGGGAGACCCAGTACTTC.